A single sample is the source of the 26 T cell receptor beta chains below, sequenced in a study of T cells after yellow fever vaccination. MiXCR, run by TCRdb on the 5' RACE reads, gives a single entry per CDR3 protein. The top ten hold 1% to 1.2% of the sample, which has around 230,000 distinct CDR3 sequences, roughly 6.3% seen once. This sample comprised CD4+ T cells sorted from PBMCs, obtained on the day of the yellow fever booster vaccination. The receptor set was obtained from a man aged 25-45 years who received the YFV17D yellow fever vaccine.

This clonotype was counted at least ten times. V gene TRBV5-1 combines with J gene TRBJ2-2; D is uncertain. The CDR3 extends over 12 amino acids. CDR1 is SGHRS and CDR2 is YFSETQ in the germline V gene. The germline V and J ends were trimmed by 4 bases and 1 base, with 2 bases remaining between them. The CDR3 DNA follows: TGCGCCAGCAGCCAGAACACCGGGGAGCTGTTTTTT. Its translation is CASSQNTGELFF.

This rearrangement joins TRBV12-3 or TRBV12-4 to TRBJ1-5; D is perhaps TRBD1 (5 bases). The CDR3 loop spans 16 amino acids. Trimming shortened V by 7 bases and J by 7 bases, and 23 bases separated the two germline ends. As DNA, the CDR3 is TGTGCCAGCACCCTCAGGGCAGGGCGCGCCCCCCAGCCCCAGCATTTT. This encodes CASTLRAGRAPQPQHF.

The genes are TRBV7-2 and TRBJ1-2; D not resolved. The CDR3 is made up of 15 amino acids. Trimming shortened V by 2 bases and J by 5 bases, and 15 bases separated the two germline ends. Germline CDR1 and CDR2: SGHTA and FQGNSA. CDR3 loop: CASSLTRDSAYGYTF. The CDR3 nucleotides are TGTGCCAGCAGCTTAACCCGGGATTCCGCTTATGGCTACACCTTC.

In its sample, this clonotype was seen many times. This chain's CDR3 is CASSLEPTASSYNEQFF. DNA for the CDR3: TGTGCCAGCAGCTTAGAACCGACGGCGAGCTCCTACAATGAGCAGTTCTTC. The genes are TRBV11-2 and TRBJ2-1; D not resolved. The V and J ends lost 0 bases and 0 bases respectively, with 12 bases between them. The germline CDR1 and CDR2 sequences are SGHAT and FQNNGV. The CDR3 has 17 amino acids.

The chain carries TRBV20-1 and TRBJ2-5; TRBD2 matches 8 bases. Germline CDR1 and CDR2: DFQATT and SNEGSKA (reference sequence). The CDR3 has 13 amino acids. With V trimmed by 6 bases and J by 5 bases, 8 bases remained unmatched. The CDR3 loop reads CSAHGREDETQYF. The CDR3 region has the DNA TGCAGTGCCCACGGGCGGGAGGACGAGACCCAGTACTTC.

This clonotype appeared a few times. The chain links TRBV7-2 to TRBJ1-4; TRBD1 matches at 10 bases. V lost 5 bases and J lost 13; bases outside the gene matches: 10. The CDR3 is 14 residues long. Germline CDR1 is SGHTA and CDR2 is FQGNSA. The chain's CDR3 is CASSQGGQGKILFF. Written as DNA, the CDR3 is TGTGCCAGCAGCCAGGGGGGACAGGGGAAGATACTGTTTTTT.

This clonotype was observed many times. This chain connects TRBV12-3 or TRBV12-4 to TRBJ2-7; 9 bases are shared with TRBD1. After removal of 5 bases from V and 2 bases from J, the junction contained 13 bases not matched to a gene. The CDR3 has 17 residues. CDR3: CASSPLPGTGNTYEQYF. For the CDR3, the DNA is TGTGCCAGCAGTCCTCTCCCCGGGACAGGGAACACCTACGAGCAGTACTTC.

The chain recombines TRBV12-3 or TRBV12-4 with TRBJ2-3; 13 bases are a match to TRBD2. The CDR3 sequence is 16 residues long. V dropped 6 bases and J dropped 4; count of bases not matched to a gene: 7. CDR3 sequence: CASRPTSGRAPDTQYF. The CDR3 DNA follows: TGTGCCAGCAGACCCACTAGCGGGAGGGCTCCAGATACGCAGTATTTT.

This clonotype occurred many times. V gene TRBV20-1 combines with J gene TRBJ2-5; 10 nucleotides agree with TRBD2. The CDR3 has 13 amino acids. Germline lookup yields CDR1 DFQATT and CDR2 SNEGSKA (reference sequence). Trimming removed 5 bases from V and 3 bases from J; junction bases left unmatched: 3. CDR3 nucleotides: TGCAGTGCTTGGAGCGGGAGGGAAGAGACCCAGTACTTC. The encoded protein is CSAWSGREETQYF.

This clonotype occurred a few times. The chain carries TRBV6-1 and TRBJ2-4; D possibly matches TRBD1 or TRBD2 (6 bases each). The CDR3 is made up of 17 amino acids. Deletions cut 5 bases from V and 0 bases from J, with 17 bases between. CDR1 MNHNS and CDR2 SASEGT come from the germline V gene. The CDR3 bases are TGTGCCAGCAGTCTTCAGGGGTGGGGACTAGCCAAAAACATTCAGTACTTC. It is translated as CASSLQGWGLAKNIQYF.

This clonotype was detected many times. This rearrangement joins TRBV15 to TRBJ1-5, with D uncertain. Trimming pared 0 bases from V and 3 bases from J, leaving 9 bases between. Per germline, CDR1 LNHNV and CDR2 YYDKDF (reference sequence). CDR3 length: 15 residues. The CDR3 loop is CATSRETRVNQPQHF. As DNA, the CDR3 is TGTGCCACCAGCAGAGAGACAAGGGTCAATCAGCCCCAGCATTTT.

This clonotype came up many times. The chain has TRBV6-1 and TRBJ1-2; possibly TRBD1 for D (5 bases). The CDR3 covers 13 residues. Germline V gene data show CDR1 as MNHNS and CDR2 as SASEGT. V was trimmed by 6 bases and J by 4 bases, leaving 12 bases between them. The CDR3 coding sequence is TGTGCCAGCAGCGGGGGGTTCGGCTATGGCTACACCTTC. This translates into CASSGGFGYGYTF.

The chain uses TRBV29-1 and TRBJ2-5; D unresolved. The V and J ends lost 7 bases and 4 bases respectively, with 13 bases between them. Germline values: CDR1 SQVTM, CDR2 ANQGSEA. This CDR3 region has 12 residues. The CDR3 is CSALMYGETQYF. The DNA of the CDR3 is TGCAGCGCTCTTATGTACGGAGAGACCCAGTACTTC.

The rearrangement joins TRBV7-2 to TRBJ2-5; 7 bases map to TRBD2. CDR3 length: 13 residues. Germline CDR1 SGHTA, CDR2 FQGNSA. Trimming cost V 3 bases and J 9 bases; bases outside gene matches: 7. The CDR3 here is CASSFGERGSQYF. For the CDR3, the DNA is TGTGCCAGCAGCTTTGGGGAGCGGGGTTCCCAGTACTTC.

This clonotype was picked up a small number of times. This chain links TRBV5-1 with TRBJ2-3; 11 nucleotides align to TRBD2. V trimming: 4 bases; J trimming: 4 bases; junction bases outside the gene matches: 11. CDR1 is SGHRS and CDR2 is YFSETQ in the germline V gene. The CDR3 runs 17 residues. CDR3 in DNA: TGCGCCAGCAGCAAGATTAAGACTAGCGGGATATCAGATACGCAGTATTTT. Translating gives CASSKIKTSGISDTQYF.

This clonotype was recorded at least ten times. The chain joins TRBV5-1 to TRBJ2-7; D could derive from TRBD1 or TRBD2 (7 bases each). Germline loops: CDR1 SGHRS, CDR2 YFSETQ. There are 13 residues in the CDR3. Trimming left V 9 bases short and J 5 bases short, with 18 bases between. CDR3 region: CATSTGEGHEQYF. CDR3 DNA sequence: TGCGCCACCTCAACAGGGGAGGGCCACGAGCAGTACTTC.

The table lists this clonotype with many counts. The gene calls are TRBV7-2 and TRBJ2-7, with no clear D. This CDR3 is 13 amino acids long. CDR1 is SGHTA and CDR2 is FQGNSA in the germline V gene. The V end lost 1 base, the J end lost 1 base, and 5 bases lay between the germline ends. The CDR3 DNA reads TGTGCCAGCAGCTTAGGGGTTTCCTACGAGCAGTACTTC. It is translated as CASSLGVSYEQYF.

In its sample, this clonotype was seen many times. The V and J genes are TRBV7-2 and TRBJ2-7; 9 nucleotides line up with TRBD1. Unmatched junction bases numbered 6, after V lost 4 bases and J lost 2 bases. The CDR3 has 15 amino acids. In germline, CDR1 is SGHTA, CDR2 FQGNSA. CDR3 residues: CASSYNRQGAYEQYF. The CDR3 DNA follows: TGTGCCAGCAGCTACAACAGACAGGGGGCCTACGAGCAGTACTTC.

This clonotype was observed many times. The chain is built from TRBV12-3 or TRBV12-4 and TRBJ2-7; possible D gene TRBD1, 5 bases. The CDR3 is 13 amino acids. Trimming removed 5 bases from V and 2 bases from J, with 10 bases in between. CDR3 DNA: TGTGCCAGCAGTGCATCAGGGCCCTACGAGCAGTACTTC. Its protein product is CASSASGPYEQYF.

This chain joins TRBV5-1 and TRBJ2-1; TRBD1 aligns across 11 bases. Germline CDR1 is SGHRS and CDR2 is YFSETQ. The CDR3 is 15 amino acids. J lost 8 bases, V lost 7 bases, and 11 bases had no gene match. CDR3 DNA: TGCGCCAGCTGCCCCTCCGGGACAGGGGGGGATGAGCAGTTCTTC. Its protein is CASCPSGTGGDEQFF.

This clonotype has only a few counts. The chain carries TRBV4-2 and TRBJ2-1, with D maybe TRBD2 (6 bases). The germline CDR1 and CDR2 sequences are LGHNA and YNFKEQ. Trimming pared 4 bases from V and 7 bases from J, leaving 17 bases between. This CDR3 has 15 amino acids. CDR3 region: CASSPGGTMVNEQFF. CDR3 DNA sequence: TGTGCCAGCAGCCCGGGCGGGACGATGGTTAATGAGCAGTTCTTC.

This clonotype was seen a handful of times. The chain combines TRBV28 with TRBJ1-2; no firm D call. The CDR3 runs to 13 residues. The V end was cut by 6 bases, the J end by 2 bases, with 10 bases between. Germline values: CDR1 MDHEN, CDR2 SYDVKM. The CDR3 protein is CASRRGTNYGYTF. For the CDR3, the DNA is TGTGCCAGCAGACGAGGAACGAACTATGGCTACACCTTC.

This clonotype was seen ten or more times. The CDR3 bases are TGTGCCACCAGTGATCCAAGACAGGGGACAGATACGCAGTATTTT. It is translated as CATSDPRQGTDTQYF. The chain joins TRBV24-1 to TRBJ2-3; 8 positions agree with TRBD1. This CDR3 spans 15 amino acids. CDR1 KGHDR and CDR2 SFDVKD come from the germline V gene. V dropped 3 bases and J dropped 3; count of bases not matched to a gene: 4.

This clonotype was observed many times. The chain links TRBV5-1 to TRBJ2-3; possibly TRBD2 for D (6 bases). The CDR3 covers 14 residues. Looked up from germline, CDR1 is SGHRS and CDR2 is YFSETQ. V shed 5 bases and J shed 2 bases, with 12 bases lying between them. This CDR3 reads CASSSPGDTDTQYF. CDR3 DNA: TGCGCCAGCAGTTCCCCGGGGGACACAGATACGCAGTATTTT.

The chain is built from TRBV30 and TRBJ1-2; D unclear. The CDR3 contains 14 residues. The germline V and J ends were trimmed by 0 bases and 3 bases, with 11 bases remaining between them. Germline V lookup: CDR1 GTSNPN, CDR2 SVGIG (reference sequence). The CDR3 DNA follows: TGTGCCTGGAGTGTACCTGACCGATACTATGGCTACACCTTC. Translating it yields CAWSVPDRYYGYTF. The variable domain in full, with the rest retrieved from reference TRBV30 and TRBJ1-2, is SQTIHQWPATLVQPVGSPLSLECTVEGTSNPNLYWYRQAAGRGLQLLFYSVGIGQISSEVPQNLSASRPQDRQFILSSKKLLLSDSGFYLCAWSVPDRYYGYTFGSGTRLTVV.

Ten or more counts support this clonotype. The V call is TRBV20-1, the J call TRBJ2-3; TRBD1 is a possible D gene (5 bases). CDR1 is DFQATT, CDR2 SNEGSKA, per germline (reference sequence). This CDR3 spans 14 amino acids. The V and J ends lost 3 bases and 6 bases respectively, with 16 bases between them. The DNA of the CDR3 is TGCAGTGCTAGTCTCGGCAGGGTCAGGGATACGCAGTATTTT. This translates into CSASLGRVRDTQYF.